This T cell receptor (beta chain) was recorded in a study of blood T cell repertoires in COVID-19. Study overall: Spain, Italy and the United States supplied samples that represented acute and convalescent COVID-19. Sample material is recorded as cDNA or gDNA derived from T cells, B-cell-depleted T cells, or PBMCs.

Authors' data handling: The assay estimated nucleated cells by amplifying reference gene primers. The protocol was immunoSEQ multiplex PCR, while the TCRdb copy is restricted to in-frame clones and leaves out a portion. V and J calls plus clone size are reproduced from that table; the DNA served to infer D and trimming. The sample has about 110,000 clones; more than 75% are singletons. This clone has a handful of counts. Sequencing was done on a sample of peripheral blood. This TCR came from a woman in her fifties or sixties with acute or convalescent COVID-19.

The chain's CDR3 is CAIGRKNTEAFF. CDR3 nucleotide sequence: TGTGCCATCGGGCGTAAAAACACTGAAGCTTTCTTT. The chain employs TRBV10-3 and TRBJ1-1; no firm D call. This CDR3 spans 12 amino acids. Germline assignment: CDR1 ENHRY and CDR2 SYGVKD. The V end was cut by 8 bases, the J end by 2 bases, with 9 bases between.